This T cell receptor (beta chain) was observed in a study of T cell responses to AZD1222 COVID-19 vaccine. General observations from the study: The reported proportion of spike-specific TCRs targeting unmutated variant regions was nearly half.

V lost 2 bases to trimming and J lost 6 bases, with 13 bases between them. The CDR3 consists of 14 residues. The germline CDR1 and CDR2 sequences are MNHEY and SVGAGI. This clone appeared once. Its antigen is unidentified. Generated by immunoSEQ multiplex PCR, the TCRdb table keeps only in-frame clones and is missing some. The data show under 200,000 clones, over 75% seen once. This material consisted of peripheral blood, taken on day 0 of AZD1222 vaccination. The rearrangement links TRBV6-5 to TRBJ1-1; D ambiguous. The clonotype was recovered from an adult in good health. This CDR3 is CASSYRLGVSEAFF. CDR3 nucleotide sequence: TGTGCCAGCAGTTACCGTCTTGGGGTCTCTGAAGCTTTCTTT.